This TCR beta chain was retrieved from a study of beta chain features in type 1 diabetes. Reverse transcription of all isolated RNA meant that expressed TCRB transcripts were sequenced. TCRdb keeps only in-frame clones here, not all; method: immunoSEQ multiplex PCR. The profile shows around 690,000 clones, 9.5% to 15% of them singletons. Germline CDR1 is SGHRS and CDR2 is YFSETQ. This CDR3 has 15 amino acids. J gave up 9 bases and V 3 bases, and 7 bases lay outside the gene matches. To note about this clone: Its antigen is still unknown.

Study findings and constraints: TCRB CDR3 length was moderately but significantly reduced in all four CD4+ subsets of Type 1 diabetes patients.

The V call is TRBV5-1, the J call TRBJ2-1, with 12 bases lining up with TRBD1. Specimen: naive CD4+ T cells from blood. This TCR came from a man aged 25-45 years with type 1 diabetes. The CDR3 is CASSSGTGGFGEQFF. The CDR3 DNA sequence: TGCGCCAGCAGCTCCGGGACAGGGGGCTTTGGTGAGCAGTTCTTC.